The present T cell receptor beta chain was sequenced within a study of shared clonotypes between healthy human individuals. Study-level background: Per donor, three plates held CD4 naive cells, three held CD4 memory, two held CD8 naive and one held CD8 memory.

Sequenced by immunoSEQ multiplex PCR; TCRdb stores in-frame clones only, minus some. The sample contains 1.6 million or so clones, roughly 96% of which appear only once. This clone was counted once. The sequenced sample was naive CD4+ T cells sorted from blood. The subset was: CD45RA+ positively selected. This receptor was taken from a man younger than 45 in good health.

The CDR3 protein is CASSLRQGAERKQFF. In DNA, the CDR3 is TGTGCCAGCAGCCTACGCCAGGGGGCCGAGAGGAAGCAGTTCTTC. The chain is built from TRBV11-2 and TRBJ2-1; 8 nucleotides align to TRBD1. CDR1 SGHAT and CDR2 FQNNGV come from the germline V gene. V shed 5 bases and J 11 bases; nucleotides not matched to a gene: 14. The CDR3 consists of 15 residues.